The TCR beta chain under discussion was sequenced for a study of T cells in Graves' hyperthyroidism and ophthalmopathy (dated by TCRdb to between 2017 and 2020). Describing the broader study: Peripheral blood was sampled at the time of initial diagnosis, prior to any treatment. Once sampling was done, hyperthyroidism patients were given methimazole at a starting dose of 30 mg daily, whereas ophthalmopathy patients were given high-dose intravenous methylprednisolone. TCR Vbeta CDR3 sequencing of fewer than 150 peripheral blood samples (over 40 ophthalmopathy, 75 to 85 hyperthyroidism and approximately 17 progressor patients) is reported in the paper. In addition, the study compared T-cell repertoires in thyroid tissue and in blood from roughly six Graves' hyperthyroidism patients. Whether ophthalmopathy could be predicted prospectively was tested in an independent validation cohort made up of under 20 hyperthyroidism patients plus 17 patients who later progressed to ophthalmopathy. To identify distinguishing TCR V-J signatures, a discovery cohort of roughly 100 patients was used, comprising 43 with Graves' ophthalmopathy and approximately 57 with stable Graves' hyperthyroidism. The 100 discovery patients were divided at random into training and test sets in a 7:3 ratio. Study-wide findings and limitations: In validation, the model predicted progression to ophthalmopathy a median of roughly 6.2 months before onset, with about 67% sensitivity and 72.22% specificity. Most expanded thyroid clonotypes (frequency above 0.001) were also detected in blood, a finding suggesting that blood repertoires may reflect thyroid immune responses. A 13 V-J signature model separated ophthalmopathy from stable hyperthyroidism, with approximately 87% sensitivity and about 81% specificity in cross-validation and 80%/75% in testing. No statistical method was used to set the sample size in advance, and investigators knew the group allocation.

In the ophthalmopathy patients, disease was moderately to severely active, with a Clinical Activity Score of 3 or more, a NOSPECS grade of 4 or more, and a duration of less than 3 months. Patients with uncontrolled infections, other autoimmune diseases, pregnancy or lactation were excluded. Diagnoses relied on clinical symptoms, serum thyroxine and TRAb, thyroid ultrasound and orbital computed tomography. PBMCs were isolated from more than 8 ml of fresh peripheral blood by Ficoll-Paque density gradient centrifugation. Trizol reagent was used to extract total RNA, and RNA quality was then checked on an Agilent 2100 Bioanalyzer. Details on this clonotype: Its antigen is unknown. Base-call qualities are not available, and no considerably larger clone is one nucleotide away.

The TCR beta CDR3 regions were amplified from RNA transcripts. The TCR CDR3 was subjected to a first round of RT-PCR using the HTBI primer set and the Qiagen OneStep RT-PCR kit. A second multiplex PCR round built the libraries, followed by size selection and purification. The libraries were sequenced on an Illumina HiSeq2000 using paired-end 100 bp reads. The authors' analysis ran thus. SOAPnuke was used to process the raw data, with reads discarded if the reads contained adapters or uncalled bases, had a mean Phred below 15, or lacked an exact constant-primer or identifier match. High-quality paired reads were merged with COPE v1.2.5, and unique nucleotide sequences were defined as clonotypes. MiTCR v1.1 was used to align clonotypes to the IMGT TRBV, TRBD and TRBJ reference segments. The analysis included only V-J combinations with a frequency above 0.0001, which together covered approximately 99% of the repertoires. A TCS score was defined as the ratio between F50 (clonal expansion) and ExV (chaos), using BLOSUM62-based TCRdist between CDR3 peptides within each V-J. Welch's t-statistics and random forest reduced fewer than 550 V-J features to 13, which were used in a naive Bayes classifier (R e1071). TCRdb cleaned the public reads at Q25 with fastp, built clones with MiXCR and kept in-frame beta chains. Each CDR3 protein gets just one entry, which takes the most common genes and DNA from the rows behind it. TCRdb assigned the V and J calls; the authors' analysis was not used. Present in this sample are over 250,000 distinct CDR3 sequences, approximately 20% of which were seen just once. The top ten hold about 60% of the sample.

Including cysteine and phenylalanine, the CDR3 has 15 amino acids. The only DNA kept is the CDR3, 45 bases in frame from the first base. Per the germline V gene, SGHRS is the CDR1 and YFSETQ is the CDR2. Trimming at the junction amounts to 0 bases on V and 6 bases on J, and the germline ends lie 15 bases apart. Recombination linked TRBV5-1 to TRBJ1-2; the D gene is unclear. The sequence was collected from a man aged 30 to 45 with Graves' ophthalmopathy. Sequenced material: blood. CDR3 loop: CASSLVAGTVDGYTF. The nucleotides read TGCGCCAGCAGCTTGGTCGCAGGAACGGTCGATGGCTACACCTTC.